A single sample gave rise to the 20 T cell receptor beta chains below, sequenced in a study of blood T cell repertoires in COVID-19. Sequencing used immunoSEQ multiplex PCR; TCRdb keeps in-frame clones, though not all of them. This sample yields about 190,000 clones, of which 84% are seen a single time; more than 3% belongs to the top ten. The specimen was PBMCs or T cells enriched from blood (not recorded which). Every receptor here comes from a woman in her twenties or thirties who had been exposed to COVID-19.

This clone was detected a few times. J is TRBJ2-5 and V is TRBV9, with 9 nucleotides matching TRBD2. Trimming took 3 bases from V and 5 from J; bases not matched to a gene: 23. The V gene's germline CDR1 is SGDLS and CDR2 YYNGEE. This CDR3 has 20 amino acids. The CDR3 nucleotides read TGTGCCAGCAGCGACCCGTTAGATCTGCGGGGGGGCCGGGACCGTGAGACCCAGTACTTC. Its translation is CASSDPLDLRGGRDRETQYF.

V is TRBV5-4 and J is TRBJ1-2; tentative D call: TRBD1 (6 bases). CDR1 and CDR2 from the germline V gene are SGHNT and YYREEE (reference sequence). V lost 0 bases to trimming and J lost 8 bases, with 17 bases between them. The CDR3 is 15 residues long. The CDR3 DNA follows: TGTGCCAGCAGCTTGGATCTGACAGGAGGCAGCGGCTACACCTTC. Protein product: CASSLDLTGGSGYTF.

The chain couples TRBV11-2 to TRBJ1-5; 7 bases are a match to TRBD1. There are 17 residues in the CDR3. Trimming cost V 0 bases and J 6 bases; bases outside gene matches: 11. Germline-derived CDR1 and CDR2 are SGHAT and FQNNGV. The CDR3 sequence: CASSLEGGSGSGQPQHF. CDR3 nucleotide sequence: TGTGCCAGCAGCTTAGAAGGGGGCAGTGGTTCGGGTCAGCCCCAGCATTTT.

The chain is built from TRBV2 and TRBJ2-6; TRBD1 might be the D (6 bases). Deletions cut 7 bases from V and 0 bases from J, with 16 bases between. CDR1 and CDR2 (germline): SNHLY, FYNNEI. This CDR3 is built from 17 residues. Here the CDR3 reads CASNPDRLYSGANVLTF. The CDR3, as DNA: TGTGCCAGCAACCCCGACAGGCTCTACTCTGGGGCCAACGTCCTGACTTTC.

Worth noting for this clone: At the DNA level, this CDR3 is encoded by other sequences in the same sample as well. The DNA for the CDR3 is TGTGCCAGCACCTCCGGACAGAACTATGGCTACACCTTC. Its protein is CASTSGQNYGYTF. The gene calls are TRBV6-5 and TRBJ1-2; D may be TRBD1 (6 bases). Germline CDR1 is MNHEY and CDR2 is SVGAGI. This CDR3 comprises 13 residues. Trimming took off 7 bases at V and 2 bases at J, with 11 bases between the two ends.

This chain uses TRBV3-1 (or the pseudogene TRBV3-2) with TRBJ2-1; TRBD2 aligns across 9 bases. CDR1 LGHDT and CDR2 YNNKEL come from the germline V gene (reference sequence). With 4 bases clipped from V and 8 bases from J, the junction kept 15 bases outside the gene matches. There are 17 residues in the CDR3. DNA for the CDR3: TGTGCCAGCAGCCCCGCTCAAGGTGCGGGGGGGCTGGATGAGCAGTTCTTC. Encoded protein: CASSPAQGAGGLDEQFF.

V usage is TRBV5-8 and J usage is TRBJ1-3; D possibly corresponds to TRBD1 (5 bases). The CDR3 contains 16 residues. Germline CDR1 is SGHTS and CDR2 is YDEGEE. Trimming pared 3 bases from V and 8 bases from J, leaving 21 bases between. CDR3 in DNA: TGTGCCAGCAGCTCTCTGGGGCAGAACCTAAGGGACACCATATATTTT. Its protein is CASSSLGQNLRDTIYF.

The chain combines TRBV7-8 with TRBJ1-1, with TRBD1 matching over 8 bases. The CDR3 has 14 amino acids. Germline lookup yields CDR1 SGHVS and CDR2 FQNEAQ. In DNA form, the CDR3 reads TGTGCAGACACACCGGGACAGGCGAACACTGAAGCTTTCTTT. It encodes CADTPGQANTEAFF.

This sequence joins TRBV5-1 and TRBJ1-2, with a possible D match to TRBD1 (6 bases). V lost 3 bases to trimming and J lost 10 bases, with 19 bases between them. The V gene's germline CDR1 is SGHRS and CDR2 YFSETQ. The CDR3 loop spans 14 amino acids. The CDR3 bases are TGCGCCAGCAGCTGGGAGAGGGATAGGGGGACCTACACCTTC. Translating gives CASSWERDRGTYTF.

The V gene is TRBV6-4, the J gene TRBJ2-3; maybe TRBD2 (5 bases). Germline CDR1 is MRHNA and CDR2 is SNTAGT. The CDR3 sequence is 15 residues long. The V end lost 3 bases, the J end lost 1 base, and 11 bases lay between the germline ends. Here the CDR3 DNA reads TGTGCCAGCAGTGAGCGGGCCTCGGGCACAGATACGCAGTATTTT. Encoded protein: CASSERASGTDTQYF.

In its sample, this clone was seen a few times. The rearrangement links TRBV5-4 to TRBJ1-2; no clear D gene. V was cut by 2 bases and J by 2 bases, with 10 bases left in between. From germline, CDR1 is SGHNT and CDR2 YYREEE (reference sequence). This CDR3 has 14 amino acids. In nucleotides, the CDR3 is TGTGCCAGCAGCTTTGAGGGATTGAACTATGGCTACACCTTC. Translated, it gives CASSFEGLNYGYTF.

This chain joins TRBV27 and TRBJ1-5; D is perhaps TRBD1 (5 bases). V was clipped by 5 bases and J by 9 bases, with 11 bases between them. Germline CDR1 reads MNHEY; CDR2 reads SMNVEV (reference sequence). The CDR3 spans 12 residues. Here the CDR3 reads CASSLMGGPQHF. CDR3 DNA: TGTGCCAGCAGTCTGATGGGGGGGCCCCAGCATTTT.

The rearrangement links TRBV5-5 to TRBJ2-1, with D tentatively TRBD1 (6 bases). CDR1 and CDR2 (germline): SGHKS, YYEKEE (reference sequence). Trimming removed 4 bases at V and 7 bases at J, with 15 bases between. The CDR3 consists of 14 residues. For the CDR3, the DNA is TGTGCCAGCAGCCCCTGGCAGGGGTCTAATGAGCAGTTCTTC. Translated, it gives CASSPWQGSNEQFF. The full variable domain, in which reference TRBV5-5 and TRBJ2-1 provide the parts outside the CDR3, is DAGVTQSPTHLIKTRGQQVTLRCSPISGHKSVSWYQQVLGQGPQFIFQYYEKEERGRGNFPDRFSARQFPNYSSELNVNALLLGDSALYLCASSPWQGSNEQFFGPGTRLTVL.

The chain recombines TRBV9 with TRBJ2-5; D is possibly TRBD1 (6 bases). The CDR3 length is 14 residues. V lost 4 bases to trimming and J lost 5 bases, with 15 bases between them. Germline CDR1 and CDR2: SGDLS and YYNGEE. CDR3 region: CASSPRGYGETQYF. The CDR3 DNA follows: TGTGCCAGCAGCCCCAGGGGTTACGGCGAGACCCAGTACTTC.

This clone was detected a few times. The CDR3 loop is CASSLTRRSSYEQYF. As DNA, the CDR3 is TGTGCCAGCAGCTTAACCCGCCGGAGCTCCTACGAGCAGTACTTC. The genes are TRBV7-8 and TRBJ2-7, with D uncertain. The CDR3 is 15 amino acids. Germline lookup yields CDR1 SGHVS and CDR2 FQNEAQ. Trimming cost V 2 bases and J 0 bases, with 11 bases left between them.

The CDR3, as DNA: TGTGCCAGCAGCAGAAGACGAGGAGGCACAGATACGCAGTATTTT. It translates to CASSRRRGGTDTQYF. The chain joins TRBV13 to TRBJ2-3; D call uncertain. CDR3 length: 15 residues. Trimming removed 5 bases from V and 1 base from J, with 13 bases in between. CDR1 is PRHDT, CDR2 FYEKMQ, per germline (reference sequence).

The CDR3: CASSGGDRETEAFF. The CDR3 nucleotides read TGTGCCAGTAGTGGTGGGGACAGAGAGACTGAAGCTTTCTTT. V is TRBV19 and J is TRBJ1-1; 7 nucleotides line up with TRBD1. The CDR3 length is 14 residues. Germline lookup yields CDR1 LNHDA and CDR2 SQIVND (reference sequence). V shed 5 bases and J 5 bases; nucleotides not matched to a gene: 8.

The chain carries TRBV19 and TRBJ1-2; TRBD1 is a possible D gene (5 bases). Trimming shortened V by 2 bases and J by 4 bases, and 23 bases separated the two germline ends. Germline CDR1 is LNHDA and CDR2 is SQIVND (reference sequence). The CDR3 extends over 18 amino acids. CDR3 amino acids: CASSIIGTSEIKIYGYTF. DNA for the CDR3: TGTGCCAGTAGTATAATAGGGACTTCCGAAATAAAAATCTATGGCTACACCTTC. Full variable domain (outside the CDR3, taken from reference TRBV19 and TRBJ1-2): DGGITQSPKYLFRKEGQNVTLSCEQNLNHDAMYWYRQDPGQGLRLIYYSQIVNDFQKGDIAEGYSVSREKKESFPLTVTSAQKNPTAFYLCASSIIGTSEIKIYGYTFGSGTRLTVV.

The chain carries TRBV2 and TRBJ2-3; D is possibly TRBD2 (6 bases). From germline, CDR1 is SNHLY and CDR2 FYNNEI. Between the trimmed V and J ends, which lost 10 bases and 0 bases, there was a span of 14 bases. This CDR3 spans 14 amino acids. The CDR3 loop is CATGRGTSTDTQYF. The CDR3 DNA sequence: TGTGCCACGGGACGGGGGACTAGCACAGATACGCAGTATTTT. Variable domain in full (rest from reference TRBV2 and TRBJ2-3): EPEVTQTPSHQVTQMGQEVILRCVPISNHLYFYWYRQILGQKVEFLVSFYNNEISEKSEIFDDQFSVERPDGSNFTLKIRSTKLEDSAMYFCATGRGTSTDTQYFGPGTRLTVL.

The V call is TRBV5-1, the J call TRBJ2-7; 7 bases map to TRBD1. Germline loops: CDR1 SGHRS, CDR2 YFSETQ. V lost 4 bases and J lost 0; bases outside the gene matches: 7. This CDR3 has 15 residues. In nucleotides, the CDR3 is TGCGCCAGCAGCCTCTCAGGGGGTTCCTCCTACGAGCAGTACTTC. It codes for CASSLSGGSSYEQYF.